The rows below give T cell receptor beta chains drawn from one sample of a study of CD4 T cells in relation to SARS-CoV-2 and coronaviruses. Some clones are missing from TCRdb's copy, which holds only in-frame ones; the method was immunoSEQ multiplex PCR. The repertoire holds about 18,000 clones, with 60% to 80% as singletons. Their cognate antigens are unknown. The material sequenced was CD4+ T cells from PBMCs, cultured in vitro. The receptor set was obtained from a human donor in good health. The conserved cysteine and the conserved F or W are not part of the CDR3 here. The order of the fields is V gene, CDR3 protein.

v_gene: TRBV4-1; CDR3aa: ASSRTSGSSYNEQF
v_gene: TRBV2; CDR3aa: ASSERETQY
v_gene: TRBV6-4; CDR3aa: ASSEQPAGAYEQY
v_gene: TRBV2; CDR3aa: ATRDREGYT
v_gene: TRBV19; CDR3aa: ASTTHYGSLYEQY
v_gene: TRBV6-1; CDR3aa: ASSEVNRNQPQH
v_gene: TRBV5-4; CDR3aa: ASSPGGRWGLINTGELF
v_gene: TRBV11-2; CDR3aa: ASSREVPNSPLH
v_gene: TRBV3-1/TRBV3-2; CDR3aa: ASSLGMGTEAF
v_gene: TRBV29-1; CDR3aa: SVQLSGTGNQPQH
v_gene: TRBV5-1; CDR3aa: ASSMEGSPMGEQF
v_gene: TRBV2; CDR3aa: ASSESRTYEQY
v_gene: TRBV3-1/TRBV3-2; CDR3aa: ASSQGFGTGYYEQY
v_gene: TRBV9; CDR3aa: ASGPSGETDTQY
v_gene: TRBV24-1; CDR3aa: ATSDSDPGEVDTQY
v_gene: TRBV4-2; CDR3aa: ASSQGLNTGELF
v_gene: TRBV27; CDR3aa: ASSFLRGPRGTDTQY
v_gene: TRBV5-1; CDR3aa: ASSLTGDVGTGELF